Shown below are 27 T cell receptor beta chains from a single sample sequenced in a study of regulatory T cells in long-lasting Graves disease (dated by TCRdb to about 2021). Library method: multiplex PCR. The run used an Illumina HiSeq 4000. TCR beta libraries were built with iRepertoire HTBI primers and Arm-PCR amplification of CDR3 regions. TCRdb itself trimmed the public reads at Q25 with fastp, ran MiXCR and retained productive beta chains. CDR3 protein sequences are deduplicated, and each keeps its most common genes and DNA. This sample has about 610,000 distinct CDR3 sequences in its table, and more than 15% of those were observed once. The ten top clones hold around 12% of the sample. This specimen's time point label, per the study, means: newly diagnosed GD, antithyroid drugs for less than 3 months. RNA was extracted from PBMCs in TRIzol for both TCR sequencing and RNA sequencing. These sequences were also reported in another study, on T cells in Graves' hyperthyroidism and ophthalmopathy.

This specimen consisted of peripheral blood mononuclear cells (PBMCs), obtained at new diagnosis, from a patient treated with antithyroid drugs. The receptors come from a man aged 18 to 29 with Graves disease. Donor details come from another sample of the same person, matched by shared clones.

This clonotype appeared a single time. The chain is built from TRBV2 and TRBJ2-2; D possibly corresponds to TRBD1 (5 bases). V was cut by 6 bases and J by 3 bases, with 14 bases left in between. The germline CDR1 and CDR2 sequences are SNHLY and FYNNEI. The length of the CDR3 is 15 residues. This chain's CDR3 is CASRRREGDTGELFF. DNA for the CDR3: TGTGCCAGCAGGAGACGAGAAGGGGACACCGGGGAGCTGTTTTTT.

This clonotype occurred many times. The chain has TRBV28 and TRBJ1-5; possible D gene TRBD1, 5 bases. Per the germline V gene, CDR1 is MDHEN and CDR2 is SYDVKM. The CDR3 runs to 14 residues. V was trimmed by 7 bases and J by 1 base, leaving 11 bases between them. CDR3 sequence (DNA): TGTGCCAGCACTCAGGGTGGGAGCAATCAGCCCCAGCATTTT. Encoded protein: CASTQGGSNQPQHF.

This clonotype was counted between two and nine times. The J gene is TRBJ2-1, the V gene TRBV20-1, with 7 bases fitting TRBD1. V lost 6 bases to trimming and J lost 2 bases; unmatched junction nucleotides: 4. CDR3 size: 13 residues. Germline CDR1 is DFQATT and CDR2 is SNEGSKA (reference sequence). The CDR3 sequence is CSAPDRAYNEQFF. CDR3 bases: TGCAGTGCCCCAGACAGGGCCTACAATGAGCAGTTCTTC.

In this sample, this clonotype turned up a few times. V and J are TRBV12-3 or TRBV12-4 and TRBJ2-2, with 7 bases identical to TRBD2. CDR3 size: 17 residues. Losses at the gene ends were 3 bases for V and 1 base for J; bases not matched to a gene: 8. CDR3 nucleotides: TGTGCCAGCAGTTTTCTAGGCGAGCGGGAGAACACCGGGGAGCTGTTTTTT. Translated: CASSFLGERENTGELFF.

This clonotype was observed a handful of times. The chain couples TRBV18 to TRBJ1-3, with a possible D match to TRBD1 (5 bases). Germline CDR1 and CDR2: KGHSH and LQKENI. V dropped 4 bases and J dropped 0 bases, with 13 bases sitting between them. CDR3 length: 16 amino acids. CDR3 sequence reads: CASSRPGRISGNTIYF. As DNA, the CDR3 is TGTGCCAGCTCACGACCGGGACGGATCTCTGGAAACACCATATATTTT.

The chain recombines TRBV28 with TRBJ2-3, with D uncertain. Germline loops: CDR1 MDHEN, CDR2 SYDVKM. The CDR3 is 15 residues long. V was clipped by 3 bases and J by 2 bases, with 12 bases between them. The CDR3 region is CASSFGVEDTDTQYF. CDR3 in DNA: TGTGCCAGCAGTTTCGGTGTCGAGGACACAGATACGCAGTATTTT. The full variable domain, in which reference TRBV28 and TRBJ2-3 provide the parts outside the CDR3, is DVKVTQSSRYLVKRTGEKVFLECVQDMDHENMFWYRQDPGLGLRLIYFSYDVKMKEKGDIPEGYSVSREKKERFSLILESASTNQTSMYLCASSFGVEDTDTQYFGPGTRLTVL.

The genes are TRBV20-1 and TRBJ2-1; D is unresolved. V lost 6 bases and J lost 8, with 14 bases in between. CDR1 DFQATT and CDR2 SNEGSKA come from the germline V gene (reference sequence). The length of the CDR3 is 12 residues. CDR3 coding DNA: TGCAGTGCCAAGAGTCTGGGGTATGAGCAGTTCTTC. Protein sequence: CSAKSLGYEQFF.

This clonotype was picked up one time. This sequence joins TRBV6-2 or TRBV6-3 and TRBJ2-2; a possible D gene is TRBD1 (7 bases). Germline lookup yields CDR1 MNHEY and CDR2 SVGEGT. Between the trimmed V and J ends, which lost 0 bases and 3 bases, there was a span of 14 bases. This CDR3 is built from 17 residues. CDR3 sequence: CASSYSRTGLHTGELFF. The DNA of the CDR3 is TGTGCCAGCAGTTACTCGAGGACAGGACTACACACCGGGGAGCTGTTTTTT.

The J gene is TRBJ2-1, the V gene TRBV19, with D possibly matching TRBD1 (6 bases). The CDR3 length is 18 residues. Germline lookup yields CDR1 LNHDA and CDR2 SQIVND (reference sequence). Trimming took off 10 bases at V and 0 bases at J, with 25 bases between the two ends. For the CDR3, the DNA is TGTGCCACCCGCGGCCGGGACACCCTATTGAGCTCCTACAATGAGCAGTTCTTC. It translates to CATRGRDTLLSSYNEQFF. The complete variable domain, with remaining parts taken from reference TRBV19 and TRBJ2-1, reads DGGITQSPKYLFRKEGQNVTLSCEQNLNHDAMYWYRQDPGQGLRLIYYSQIVNDFQKGDIAEGYSVSREKKESFPLTVTSAQKNPTAFYLCATRGRDTLLSSYNEQFFGPGTRLTVL.

The table lists this clonotype with many counts. The chain is built from TRBV28 and TRBJ2-3, with 7 positions matching TRBD1. CDR3 length equals 13 residues. V gave up 4 bases and J gave up 15 bases; unmatched junction bases: 13. Germline values: CDR1 MDHEN, CDR2 SYDVKM. In DNA, the CDR3 is TGTGCCAGCAGTTATCTAGCCCGGGACAGCGCCTATTTT. Encoded protein: CASSYLARDSAYF.

In this sample, this clonotype turned up many times. The gene calls are TRBV6-1 and TRBJ1-2; possible D gene TRBD1, 5 bases. Trimming cost V 9 bases and J 8 bases, with 16 bases left between them. Germline-derived CDR1 and CDR2 are MNHNS and SASEGT. The CDR3 runs to 12 residues. CDR3 in amino acids: CASYSGQRGYTF. The CDR3 coding sequence is TGTGCCAGTTATTCAGGGCAGCGGGGCTACACCTTC.

This clonotype was counted at least ten times. CDR3 in amino acids: CASSLTGTGIGEQYF. The DNA of the CDR3 is TGCGCCAGCAGCTTGACCGGGACAGGGATTGGCGAGCAGTACTTC. This chain joins TRBV5-1 and TRBJ2-7; 9 bases line up with TRBD1. CDR3 length: 15 amino acids. CDR1 is SGHRS and CDR2 is YFSETQ in the germline V gene. Trimming cost V 1 base and J 6 bases; bases outside gene matches: 8.

This clonotype was recorded at least ten times. This chain joins TRBV6-2 or TRBV6-3 and TRBJ2-1; 7 nucleotides agree with TRBD2. Looked up from germline, CDR1 is MNHEY and CDR2 is SVGEGT. V lost 5 bases, J lost 9 bases, and 22 bases stayed unmatched. The CDR3 is 18 amino acids. The CDR3 loop is CASSGRGGASGTLREQFF. CDR3 DNA: TGTGCCAGCAGTGGGAGGGGCGGGGCTAGCGGAACTCTGCGTGAGCAGTTCTTC.

This clonotype was seen ten or more times. This sequence joins TRBV3-1 and TRBJ2-7; unclear D gene. The CDR3 runs to 12 residues. V shed 2 bases and J shed 5 bases, with 7 bases lying between them. Per germline, CDR1 LGHDT and CDR2 YNNKEL (reference sequence). CDR3 coding DNA: TGTGCCAGCAGCCAATTCCACAACGAGCAGTACTTC. It encodes CASSQFHNEQYF.

This clonotype appeared a few times. V usage is TRBV5-8 and J usage is TRBJ2-3; TRBD1 agrees at 8 bases. The V gene end was trimmed by 1 base and the J gene end by 1 base; junction bases not matched to a gene: 2. Germline V gives CDR1 SGHTS, CDR2 YDEGEE. This CDR3 spans 15 amino acids. The CDR3 loop reads CASSLRTGRTDTQYF. Written as DNA, the CDR3 is TGTGCCAGCAGCTTGAGGACAGGGCGCACAGATACGCAGTATTTT.

The sample holds many counts of this clonotype. The chain couples TRBV20-1 to TRBJ2-3; weak D call: TRBD2 (7 bases). CDR3 size: 15 residues. The V gene's germline CDR1 is DFQATT and CDR2 SNEGSKA (reference sequence). The V and J ends lost 1 base and 6 bases respectively, with 17 bases between them. The DNA for the CDR3 is TGCAGTGCTAGAGGGGGGGGCGGGATCGGCGATACGCAGTATTTT. Amino acid sequence: CSARGGGGIGDTQYF.

This clonotype was observed at least ten times. This chain links TRBV10-2 with TRBJ2-5; D gene unclear. CDR1 and CDR2 from the germline V gene are WSHSY and SAAADI. Trimming removed 0 bases from V and 7 bases from J, with 9 bases in between. The CDR3 runs to 13 residues. The CDR3, as DNA: TGCGCCAGCAGTGAGTCGGAAGTCGTGACCCAGTACTTC. Its translation is CASSESEVVTQYF.

This clonotype showed up many times. J is TRBJ2-1 and V is TRBV20-1; the D is unclear. The CDR3 spans 14 residues. CDR1 and CDR2 from the germline V gene are DFQATT and SNEGSKA (reference sequence). V lost 5 bases to trimming and J lost 7 bases, with 18 bases between them. The CDR3 DNA reads TGCAGTGCTCCACAGCCTATTCCAGGAAATGAGCAGTTCTTC. As protein: CSAPQPIPGNEQFF.

This clonotype was seen at least ten times. This sequence joins TRBV30 and TRBJ2-2; D is unresolved. V was trimmed by 3 bases and J by 1 base, leaving 3 bases between them. The CDR3 covers 12 residues. Germline values: CDR1 GTSNPN, CDR2 SVGIG (reference sequence). The CDR3 DNA follows: TGTGCCTGGAGCCAGAACACCGGGGAGCTGTTTTTT. It is translated as CAWSQNTGELFF.

This clonotype was counted at least ten times. The genes are TRBV2 and TRBJ2-1; perhaps D is TRBD1 or TRBD2 (5 bases each). Germline CDR1 SNHLY, CDR2 FYNNEI. Trimming shortened V by 1 base and J by 14 bases, and 21 bases separated the two germline ends. The CDR3 spans 15 residues. The CDR3 is CASSEVSGIGGVEFF. The DNA for the CDR3 is TGTGCCAGCAGTGAAGTTAGTGGGATTGGGGGAGTGGAGTTCTTC. The entire variable domain, with the rest obtained from reference TRBV2 and TRBJ2-1, is as follows: EPEVTQTPSHQVTQMGQEVILRCVPISNHLYFYWYRQILGQKVEFLVSFYNNEISEKSEIFDDQFSVERPDGSNFTLKIRSTKLEDSAMYFCASSEVSGIGGVEFFGPGTRLTVL.

This clonotype has just a few counts. The chain uses TRBV9 and TRBJ1-1; D unresolved. CDR1 and CDR2 from the germline V gene are SGDLS and YYNGEE. The CDR3 has 13 amino acids. V lost 3 bases and J 3 bases, leaving 9 bases between the germline ends. CDR3: CASSGHEDTEAFF. In nucleotides, the CDR3 is TGTGCCAGCAGCGGCCATGAGGACACTGAAGCTTTCTTT.

Many counts were recorded for this clonotype. V and J are TRBV6-2 or TRBV6-3 and TRBJ2-1; the D gene is possibly TRBD1 (6 bases). Per the germline V gene, CDR1 is MNHEY and CDR2 is SVGEGT. The CDR3 runs to 12 residues. Trimming left V 11 bases short and J 5 bases short, with 13 bases between. The DNA for the CDR3 is TGTGCCTCGAAGGGGGTGGACAATGAGCAGTTCTTC. It encodes CASKGVDNEQFF.

This clonotype was observed at least ten times. The chain couples TRBV7-2 to TRBJ2-1; TRBD2 might be the D (6 bases). V was shortened by 2 bases and J by 0 bases, with 14 bases between the two germline ends. Germline lookup yields CDR1 SGHTA and CDR2 FQGNSA. The CDR3 is 17 amino acids. In DNA form, the CDR3 reads TGTGCCAGCAGCTTAACCACTAGCTCTCGCTCCTACAATGAGCAGTTCTTC. This gives the protein CASSLTTSSRSYNEQFF. Drawing the rest from reference TRBV7-2 and TRBJ2-1, the complete variable domain is GAGVSQSPSNKVTEKGKDVELRCDPISGHTALYWYRQSLGQGLEFLIYFQGNSAPDKSGLPSDRFSAERTGGSVSTLTIQRTQQEDSAVYLCASSLTTSSRSYNEQFFGPGTRLTVL.

The V gene is TRBV9, the J gene TRBJ2-1; tentative D call: TRBD2 (6 bases). V lost 0 bases, J lost 7 bases, and 14 bases lay in between. CDR1 is SGDLS, CDR2 YYNGEE, per germline. This CDR3 contains 15 residues. DNA of the CDR3: TGTGCCAGCAGCGTAGGTAATAGCGGTAGGAATGAGCAGTTCTTC. Encoded protein: CASSVGNSGRNEQFF.

This clonotype was recorded a few times. V usage is TRBV18 and J usage is TRBJ2-1, with D uncertain. V was pared by 0 bases and J by 8 bases, with 8 bases between. In germline, CDR1 is KGHSH, CDR2 LQKENI. The CDR3 extends over 13 amino acids. The CDR3 spells CASSPPGDYEQFF. The CDR3 DNA reads TGTGCCAGCTCACCACCGGGTGACTATGAGCAGTTCTTC. Variable domain in full (rest from reference TRBV18 and TRBJ2-1): NAGVMQNPRHLVRRRGQEARLRCSPMKGHSHVYWYRQLPEEGLKFMVYLQKENIIDESGMPKERFSAEFPKEGPSILRIQQVVRGDSAAYFCASSPPGDYEQFFGPGTRLTVL.

The chain carries TRBV10-3 and TRBJ2-2, with 12 bases fitting TRBD2. The CDR3 length is 15 residues. V shed 8 bases, J shed 5 bases, and the junction held 6 bases outside the gene matches. CDR1 is ENHRY, CDR2 SYGVKD, per germline. The CDR3 DNA follows: TGTGCCATCGCTCCGACTAGCGGGAGAACCGGGGAGCTGTTTTTT. Its translation is CAIAPTSGRTGELFF.

This chain connects TRBV6-1 to TRBJ1-4; no definite D call. CDR3 size: 13 residues. Germline V CDR1 and CDR2: MNHNS, SASEGT. The V end was cut by 2 bases, the J end by 4 bases, with 5 bases between. CDR3 sequence: CASSEQVNEKLFF. CDR3 DNA: TGTGCCAGCAGTGAACAGGTTAATGAAAAACTGTTTTTT.